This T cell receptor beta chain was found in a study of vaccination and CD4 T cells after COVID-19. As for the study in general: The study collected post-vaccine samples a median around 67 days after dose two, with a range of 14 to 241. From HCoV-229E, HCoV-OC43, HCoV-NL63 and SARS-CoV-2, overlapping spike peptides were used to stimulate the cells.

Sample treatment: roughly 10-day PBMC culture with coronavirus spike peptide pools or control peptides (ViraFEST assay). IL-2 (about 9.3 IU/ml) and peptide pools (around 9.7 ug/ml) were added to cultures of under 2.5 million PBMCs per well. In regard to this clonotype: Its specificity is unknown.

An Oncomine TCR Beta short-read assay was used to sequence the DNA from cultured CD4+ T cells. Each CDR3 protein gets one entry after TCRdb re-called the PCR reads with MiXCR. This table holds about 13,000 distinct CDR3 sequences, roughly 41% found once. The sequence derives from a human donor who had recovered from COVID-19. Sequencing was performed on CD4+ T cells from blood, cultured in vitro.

The CDR3 protein is CASRDDRVARQPQHF. The CDR3 region has the DNA TGTGCCAGCAGAGACGACAGGGTTGCTCGTCAGCCCCAGCATTTT. This chain links TRBV6-2 or TRBV6-3 with TRBJ1-5; 7 nucleotides align to TRBD1. Germline-derived CDR1 and CDR2 are MNHEY and SVGEGT. V dropped 6 bases and J dropped 6; count of bases not matched to a gene: 11. CDR3 length: 15 amino acids.